Listed here are 28 T cell receptor beta chains from one sample, sequenced in a study of blood T cell repertoires in COVID-19. This table comes from immunoSEQ multiplex PCR, and its TCRdb copy is limited to in-frame clones, with some not included. The sample has approximately 280,000 clones; 75% to 90% are singletons. Material: PBMCs or T cells enriched from blood (not recorded which). These receptor sequences come from a woman between 45 and 60 years old who had recovered from COVID-19.

V gene TRBV19 combines with J gene TRBJ1-2, with 10 bases fitting TRBD1. The CDR3 consists of 15 residues. V was clipped by 5 bases and J by 7 bases; unmatched bases: 10. Germline V CDR1 and CDR2: LNHDA, SQIVND (reference sequence). For the CDR3, the DNA is TGTGCCAGTAGTTTCACCGGGACAGGGGAAGGTGGCTACACCTTC. Amino acid sequence: CASSFTGTGEGGYTF.

The rearrangement joins TRBV15 to TRBJ1-2; D not certain. The CDR3 runs 15 residues. Germline CDR1 reads LNHNV; CDR2 reads YYDKDF (reference sequence). Trimming removed 0 bases from V and 7 bases from J, with 15 bases in between. For the CDR3, the DNA is TGTGCCACCAGCAGAGATCTAATTCTCGGGAGTGGCTACACCTTC. Encoded protein: CATSRDLILGSGYTF.

The V gene is TRBV5-1, the J gene TRBJ2-1; D not resolved. This CDR3 is built from 14 residues. From germline, CDR1 is SGHRS and CDR2 YFSETQ. Trimming removed 0 bases from V and 6 bases from J, with 10 bases in between. The CDR3 DNA follows: TGCGCCAGCAGCTTGGACGCGAGGCTCAATGAGCAGTTCTTC. Protein product: CASSLDARLNEQFF.

This chain uses TRBV5-5 with TRBJ1-4; possibly TRBD1 for D (6 bases). Germline assignment: CDR1 SGHKS and CDR2 YYEKEE (reference sequence). V dropped 0 bases and J dropped 8 bases, with 20 bases sitting between them. This CDR3 spans 17 amino acids. CDR3 region: CASSLGLIGGAGEKLFF. CDR3 in DNA: TGTGCCAGCAGCTTGGGTTTGATCGGGGGGGCAGGAGAAAAACTGTTTTTT.

The J gene is TRBJ2-7, the V gene TRBV5-1; D remains ambiguous. Germline CDR1 SGHRS, CDR2 YFSETQ. CDR3 length: 13 amino acids. The V end lost 5 bases, the J end lost 3 bases, and 12 bases lay between the germline ends. This chain's CDR3 is CASSPQVGYEQYF. The CDR3 nucleotides read TGCGCCAGCAGTCCGCAGGTGGGCTACGAGCAGTACTTC. The full variable domain, with the rest looked up from reference TRBV5-1 and TRBJ2-7, is KAGVTQTPRYLIKTRGQQVTLSCSPISGHRSVSWYQQTPGQGLQFLFEYFSETQRNKGNFPGRFSGRQFSNSRSEMNVSTLELGDSALYLCASSPQVGYEQYFGPGTRLTVT.

The chain employs TRBV9 and TRBJ1-2; 7 positions match TRBD1. Germline CDR1 reads SGDLS; CDR2 reads YYNGEE. V shed 4 bases, J shed 7 bases, and the junction held 13 bases outside the gene matches. The CDR3 loop spans 15 amino acids. The chain's CDR3 is CASSPRDSLGGGYTF. CDR3 coding DNA: TGTGCCAGCAGCCCCAGGGACAGCCTAGGGGGTGGCTACACCTTC. The complete variable domain, with remaining parts taken from reference TRBV9 and TRBJ1-2, reads DSGVTQTPKHLITATGQRVTLRCSPRSGDLSVYWYQQSLDQGLQFLIQYYNGEERAKGNILERFSAQQFPDLHSELNLSSLELGDSALYFCASSPRDSLGGGYTFGSGTRLTVV.

This rearrangement joins TRBV27 to TRBJ2-3, with D possibly TRBD2 on 8 matching bases. The V and J ends lost 5 bases and 9 bases respectively, with 30 bases between them. Germline-derived CDR1 and CDR2 are MNHEY and SMNVEV (reference sequence). The CDR3 covers 18 residues. The CDR3: CASSRTGAGLGAPGTQYF. DNA of the CDR3: TGTGCCAGCAGTCGGACAGGCGCGGGACTAGGGGCCCCGGGGACGCAGTATTTT.

This clone is a singleton in its sample. The chain recombines TRBV28 with TRBJ1-4; the D is unclear. The CDR3 loop spans 16 amino acids. Germline lookup yields CDR1 MDHEN and CDR2 SYDVKM. V was pared by 5 bases and J by 0 bases, with 13 bases between. CDR3 residues: CASSPPGYATNEKLFF. The CDR3 bases are TGTGCCAGCAGTCCCCCAGGATATGCAACTAATGAAAAACTGTTTTTT.

The gene calls are TRBV6-5 and TRBJ2-5, with 7 bases lining up with TRBD2. Germline trimming cut 6 bases from V and 1 base from J; bases unmatched to any gene: 2. The CDR3 has 13 amino acids. The germline gives CDR1 MNHEY, CDR2 SVGAGI. CDR3 coding DNA: TGTGCCAGCAGATCTAGCGGCCAAGAGACCCAGTACTTC. Its protein product is CASRSSGQETQYF.

The chain combines TRBV10-3 with TRBJ1-4, with 9 bases aligning to TRBD1. Germline V lookup: CDR1 ENHRY, CDR2 SYGVKD. The V gene end was trimmed by 3 bases and the J gene end by 8 bases; junction bases not matched to a gene: 13. This CDR3 is 17 amino acids long. The CDR3 loop reads CAISDPPGTGREEKLFF. The CDR3 DNA follows: TGTGCCATCAGTGATCCTCCCGGGACAGGGCGTGAGGAAAAACTGTTTTTT.

J is TRBJ1-5 and V is TRBV10-3; 8 positions match TRBD1. This CDR3 comprises 13 residues. J lost 7 bases, V lost 11 bases, and 10 bases had no gene match. Germline V gene lookup returns CDR1 ENHRY and CDR2 SYGVKD. The CDR3 DNA reads TGTGCCTCCTCGACAGGGGTCGGCCAGCCCCAGCATTTT. It specifies CASSTGVGQPQHF.

The chain links TRBV6-5 to TRBJ2-5; perhaps TRBD2 as D (5 bases). CDR1 and CDR2 (germline): MNHEY, SVGAGI. V lost 5 bases and J 5 bases, leaving 15 bases between the germline ends. The CDR3 extends over 14 amino acids. CDR3 coding DNA: TGTGCCAGCAGTAGCAGGCTAGCAGCGGAGACCCAGTACTTC. Its translation is CASSSRLAAETQYF.

V usage is TRBV10-1 and J usage is TRBJ1-1; D is uncertain. The CDR3 is 14 amino acids. The V end was cut by 0 bases, the J end by 2 bases, with 7 bases between. Germline-derived CDR1 and CDR2 are WNHNN and SYGVQD (reference sequence). CDR3: CASSESGGNTEAFF. CDR3 DNA sequence: TGCGCCAGCAGTGAGTCGGGAGGCAACACTGAAGCTTTCTTT.

The chain carries TRBV5-1 and TRBJ1-1; 8 bases map to TRBD1. Germline CDR1 is SGHRS and CDR2 is YFSETQ. This CDR3 region has 14 residues. With V trimmed by 4 bases and J by 1 base, 3 bases remained unmatched. CDR3 region: CASSRGQENTEAFF. CDR3 nucleotide sequence: TGCGCCAGCAGCAGGGGACAGGAGAACACTGAAGCTTTCTTT.

The rearrangement joins TRBV7-3 to TRBJ2-1, with 9 bases fitting TRBD2. Germline-derived CDR1 and CDR2 are SGHTA and FQGTGA. The ends lost 1 base at V and 2 bases at J; junction bases unmatched: 3. This CDR3 has 16 residues. DNA of the CDR3: TGTGCCAGCAGCTTAAAAGCGGGGGGAACCTACAATGAGCAGTTCTTC. Its translation: CASSLKAGGTYNEQFF.

The chain recombines TRBV29-1 with TRBJ2-1, with 8 bases identical to TRBD1. With V trimmed by 7 bases and J by 0 bases, 8 bases remained unmatched. The CDR3 is 15 residues long. CDR1 SQVTM and CDR2 ANQGSEA come from the germline V gene. CDR3 protein: CSACQGASSYNEQFF. The CDR3 nucleotides read TGCAGCGCCTGCCAGGGGGCCAGCTCCTACAATGAGCAGTTCTTC.

This clone was counted between two and nine times. This chain connects TRBV6-5 to TRBJ2-1, with TRBD1 identical over 8 bases. V trimming: 5 bases; J trimming: 0 bases; junction bases outside the gene matches: 3. Germline lookup yields CDR1 MNHEY and CDR2 SVGAGI. There are 15 residues in the CDR3. This CDR3 is CASSPDRDSYNEQFF. The CDR3 DNA reads as TGTGCCAGCAGTCCGGACAGGGACTCCTACAATGAGCAGTTCTTC.

The CDR3 DNA is TGTGCCAGCAGCTTAGTAGGGGGCTGGGATCAGCCCCAGCATTTT. As protein: CASSLVGGWDQPQHF. This sequence joins TRBV7-2 and TRBJ1-5, with 7 bases that match TRBD1. This CDR3 comprises 15 residues. Germline V gene lookup returns CDR1 SGHTA and CDR2 FQGNSA. With 1 base clipped from V and 5 bases from J, the junction kept 5 bases outside the gene matches.

The table lists this clone with a few counts. This chain connects TRBV6-5 to TRBJ1-6, with 7 bases fitting TRBD1. CDR3 length: 15 residues. In germline, CDR1 is MNHEY, CDR2 SVGAGI. The junction had 6 bases not matched to a gene; V was cut back by 2 bases and J by 8 bases. The CDR3 region has the DNA TGTGCCAGCAGTTACGGAAACAGGGGCGATTCACCCCTCCACTTT. Protein product: CASSYGNRGDSPLHF.

V gene TRBV28 combines with J gene TRBJ1-5; 8 bases align to TRBD1. Trimming took 0 bases from V and 9 from J; bases not matched to a gene: 4. The CDR3 runs to 14 residues. Germline CDR1 is MDHEN and CDR2 is SYDVKM. Written as DNA, the CDR3 is TGTGCCAGCAGTTTATGGGGACAGGATGGGCCCCAGCATTTT. It is translated as CASSLWGQDGPQHF.

The chain combines TRBV30 with TRBJ1-4; 11 positions match TRBD1. The J segment lost 8 bases and the V segment lost 3 bases, leaving 2 bases of the junction unmatched. CDR3 length equals 13 residues. From germline, CDR1 is GTSNPN and CDR2 SVGIG (reference sequence). CDR3 in amino acids: CAWSGTGGEKLFF. The CDR3, as DNA: TGTGCCTGGAGCGGGACAGGGGGGGAAAAACTGTTTTTT.

The genes are TRBV5-4 and TRBJ2-1; 10 nucleotides line up with TRBD2. CDR1 and CDR2 from the germline V gene are SGHNT and YYREEE (reference sequence). The CDR3 contains 14 residues. The junction had 6 bases not matched to a gene; V was cut back by 5 bases and J by 7 bases. Written as DNA, the CDR3 is TGTGCCAGCAGGGCCGGGACTAGCGTTAATGAGCAGTTCTTC. Amino acid sequence: CASRAGTSVNEQFF.

This sequence joins TRBV6-5 and TRBJ2-7; tentative D call: TRBD2 (5 bases). This CDR3 spans 14 amino acids. Germline CDR1 and CDR2: MNHEY and SVGAGI. Trimming removed 0 bases from V and 6 bases from J, with 12 bases in between. In DNA, the CDR3 is TGTGCCAGCAGTTACTCCGAGGGCCTAGGCGAGCAGTACTTC. It codes for CASSYSEGLGEQYF.

V and J are TRBV6-1 and TRBJ1-5; no clear D gene. Trimming shortened V by 0 bases and J by 6 bases, and 6 bases separated the two germline ends. The CDR3 has 13 amino acids. The V gene's germline CDR1 is MNHNS and CDR2 SASEGT. The chain's CDR3 is CASSEAASQPQHF. For the CDR3, the DNA is TGTGCCAGCAGTGAAGCCGCGAGTCAGCCCCAGCATTTT.

The V gene is TRBV7-8, the J gene TRBJ2-7; 7 bases map to TRBD2. After removal of 4 bases from V and 0 bases from J, the junction contained 6 bases not matched to a gene. CDR3 length: 15 residues. The germline V gene encodes CDR1 SGHVS and CDR2 FQNEAQ. CDR3 coding DNA: TGTGCCAGCAGCTACCGGGACTATGGCTCCTACGAGCAGTACTTC. Its translation is CASSYRDYGSYEQYF.

This clone has a handful of counts. The chain couples TRBV7-2 to TRBJ1-3, with unresolved D. Germline lookup yields CDR1 SGHTA and CDR2 FQGNSA. V shed 8 bases and J shed 4 bases, with 15 bases lying between them. The CDR3 is made up of 14 amino acids. The CDR3 DNA reads TGTGCCAGCTTCTCTGGCCCCGCCGGAAACACCATATATTTT. Protein product: CASFSGPAGNTIYF. Filled out from reference TRBV7-2 and TRBJ1-3, the complete variable domain reads GAGVSQSPSNKVTEKGKDVELRCDPISGHTALYWYRQSLGQGLEFLIYFQGNSAPDKSGLPSDRFSAERTGGSVSTLTIQRTQQEDSAVYLCASFSGPAGNTIYFGEGSWLTVV.

J is TRBJ1-1 and V is TRBV18; D is unresolved. Germline CDR1 is KGHSH and CDR2 is LQKENI. This CDR3 is built from 14 residues. V was shortened by 0 bases and J by 6 bases, with 11 bases between the two germline ends. CDR3 bases: TGTGCCAGCTCACCACCAATGGGAGGGTCTGAAGCTTTCTTT. Its protein is CASSPPMGGSEAFF.

The genes are TRBV28 and TRBJ1-5; weak D call: TRBD1 (5 bases). Trimming took off 4 bases at V and 4 bases at J, with 11 bases between the two ends. The CDR3 is made up of 14 amino acids. Germline CDR1 is MDHEN and CDR2 is SYDVKM. As DNA, the CDR3 is TGTGCCAGCAGTTGGCGGGGCTGGAATCAGCCCCAGCATTTT. Amino acid sequence: CASSWRGWNQPQHF.